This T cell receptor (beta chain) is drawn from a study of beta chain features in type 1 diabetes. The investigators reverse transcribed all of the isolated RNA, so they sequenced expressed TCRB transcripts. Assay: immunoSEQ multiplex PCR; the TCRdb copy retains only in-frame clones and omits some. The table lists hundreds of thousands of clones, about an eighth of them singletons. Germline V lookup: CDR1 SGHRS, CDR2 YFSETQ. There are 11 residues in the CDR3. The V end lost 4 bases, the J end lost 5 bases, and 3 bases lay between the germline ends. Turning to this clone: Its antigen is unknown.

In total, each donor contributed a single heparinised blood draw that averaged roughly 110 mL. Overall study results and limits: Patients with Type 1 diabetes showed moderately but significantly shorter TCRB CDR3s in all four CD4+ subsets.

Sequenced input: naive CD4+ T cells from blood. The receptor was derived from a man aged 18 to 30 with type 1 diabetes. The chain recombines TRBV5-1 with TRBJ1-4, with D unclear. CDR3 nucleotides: TGCGCCAGCAGCGAGAATGAAAAACTGTTTTTT. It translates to CASSENEKLFF.